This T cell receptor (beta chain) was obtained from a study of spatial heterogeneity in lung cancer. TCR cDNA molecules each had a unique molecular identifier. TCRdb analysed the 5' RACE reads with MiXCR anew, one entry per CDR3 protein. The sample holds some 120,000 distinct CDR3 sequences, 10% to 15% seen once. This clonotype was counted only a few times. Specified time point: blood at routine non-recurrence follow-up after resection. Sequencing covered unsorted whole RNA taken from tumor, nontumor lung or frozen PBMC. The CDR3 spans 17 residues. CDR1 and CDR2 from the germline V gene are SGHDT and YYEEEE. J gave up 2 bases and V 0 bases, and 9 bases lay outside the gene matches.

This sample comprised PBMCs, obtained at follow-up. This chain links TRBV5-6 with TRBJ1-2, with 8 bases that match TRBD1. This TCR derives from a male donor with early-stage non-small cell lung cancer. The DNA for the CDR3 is TGTGCCAGCAGCTTGGAATTAATTAGGACAGGGAACTATGGCTACACCTTC. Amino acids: CASSLELIRTGNYGYTF.